Listed below are T cell receptor beta chains from one sample, sequenced in a study of T-cell reconstitution after alpha-beta-depleted transplantation in children. MiXCR, run by TCRdb on the PCR reads, gives a single entry per CDR3 protein. The sample has some 350,000 distinct CDR3 sequences, about a sixth seen once. Sequenced material: PBMCs, mostly from graft donor cells, taken 360 days after TCRalphabeta/CD19-depleted stem cell transplant. These receptors were taken from a male patient aged 2-9 years who had a stem cell transplant for acute lymphoblastic leukemia, so the T cells may come from the graft donor. Each CDR3 is given without its conserved first and last residue.

>TRBJ1-1|TRBV12-3/TRBV12-4
ASSIGMNTEAF
>TRBJ2-3|TRBV20-1
SARDLVRRQGTGTQY
>TRBJ1-2|TRBV4-1
ASSQDPRQGGYT
>TRBJ2-3|TRBV7-9
ASSLEGSSTDTQY
>TRBJ2-3|TRBV20-1
SAPGLTDTDTQY
>TRBJ2-3|TRBV20-1
SARDGRAFSDTQY
>TRBJ1-2|TRBV6-5
ASSYSTMATTGYT
>TRBJ2-7|TRBV20-1
SAGLRAAYEQY
>TRBJ2-1|TRBV27
ASSSRTGPNEQF
>TRBJ1-2|TRBV6-1
ASRTVGQGDGGYT
>TRBJ2-3|TRBV4-2
ASSQEGADPTDTQY
>TRBJ2-7|TRBV29-1
SVEDPMTSGNYEQY
>TRBJ2-2|TRBV27
ASSPRGGVGHTGELF
>TRBJ1-5|TRBV30
AWSVDSNQPQH
>TRBJ2-2|TRBV10-3
AISESGQGGSGELF
>TRBJ2-7|TRBV7-9
ASSPTPSGSRNEQY
>TRBJ1-6|TRBV4-2
ASSQVPGQVNSPLH
>TRBJ1-3|TRBV6-4
ASSDRRTELGNTIY
>TRBJ2-1|TRBV28
ASSFPRQGHNEQF
>TRBJ2-1|TRBV29-1
SVARLGGKDWGNNEQF
>TRBJ2-1|TRBV28
ASSLLGNVQF
>TRBJ2-3|TRBV28
ASSDAGRDTQY